Here is one TCR beta chain with its context. Antigen: not known. Libraries were prepared by immunoSEQ multiplex PCR; TCRdb keeps only in-frame clonotypes and omits some of them. This sample has around 60,000 clones, with around nine tenths found just once. The record originates from a study of PD-1 blockade in classical Hodgkin lymphoma. Every one of the patients relapsed after autologous stem cell transplantation (brentuximab vedotin exposure was variable). Study findings and constraints: Baseline TCR diversity was reportedly lower in newly diagnosed patients than healthy donors. Researchers reported that CD4+ TCR diversity, though not CD8+, rose significantly by C4D1. The study found complete responders had baseline diversity similar to newly diagnosed patients.

CDR1 is LNHNV and CDR2 is YYDKDF in the germline V gene (reference sequence). The CDR3 covers 16 residues. Unmatched junction bases numbered 7, after V lost 0 bases and J lost 2 bases. The chain uses TRBV15 and TRBJ2-7, with 7 bases aligning to TRBD2. The sample in question was peripheral blood mononuclear cells (PBMCs), obtained before the second cycle of nivolumab. The source of this sequence is a human donor with classical Hodgkin lymphoma. CDR3 amino acids: CATSRDRAGVAYEQYF. The CDR3 DNA sequence: TGTGCCACCAGCAGAGATCGGGCGGGGGTGGCCTACGAGCAGTACTTC.